This entry lists 27 T cell receptor beta chains sequenced from one sample in a study of PD-1 blockade in mismatch repair-deficient tumors. The table came from immunoSEQ multiplex PCR; TCRdb's copy has only in-frame clones and leaves some out. The sample has over 100,000 clones, around three quarters seen once. The material was peripheral blood, obtained approximately 64 weeks after starting pembrolizumab. Receptor source: an adult with mismatch repair-deficient cancer.

This chain joins TRBV27 and TRBJ2-2; the match to TRBD2 covers 8 bases. Germline V lookup: CDR1 MNHEY, CDR2 SMNVEV (reference sequence). After removal of 2 bases from V and 7 bases from J, the junction contained 15 bases not matched to a gene. The CDR3 covers 18 residues. The CDR3: CASSLSSVGRAVVGELFF. The CDR3 coding sequence is TGTGCCAGCAGTTTAAGTTCTGTCGGGAGGGCCGTCGTCGGGGAGCTGTTTTTT.

V is TRBV7-2 and J is TRBJ1-2, with D maybe TRBD1 (5 bases). V lost 1 base and J lost 4, with 22 bases in between. CDR1 is SGHTA and CDR2 is FQGNSA in the germline V gene. The CDR3 totals 18 residues. The CDR3 DNA reads as TGTGCCAGCAGCTTAGGTAACCTGAGGGGCCCACGTCCCTATGGCTACACCTTC. Its protein is CASSLGNLRGPRPYGYTF.

This clone turned up a few times. The rearrangement joins TRBV5-1 to TRBJ1-1; D not resolved. Between the trimmed V and J ends, which lost 0 bases and 4 bases, there was a span of 10 bases. The CDR3 consists of 14 residues. CDR1 and CDR2 from the germline V gene are SGHRS and YFSETQ. The CDR3 reads CASSLVSESTEAFF. CDR3 nucleotides: TGCGCCAGCAGCTTGGTGTCGGAGTCCACTGAAGCTTTCTTT.

The chain joins TRBV30 to TRBJ2-2, with a possible D match to TRBD2 (5 bases). CDR3 size: 15 residues. Germline assignment: CDR1 GTSNPN and CDR2 SVGIG (reference sequence). V was shortened by 2 bases and J by 5 bases, with 15 bases between the two germline ends. In nucleotides, the CDR3 is TGTGCCTGGAGTCTGGGGTCGACGGGAACCGGGGAGCTGTTTTTT. It yields the protein CAWSLGSTGTGELFF.

J is TRBJ2-7 and V is TRBV19; TRBD2 is a possible D gene (5 bases). V shed 7 bases and J shed 5 bases, with 18 bases lying between them. Looked up from germline, CDR1 is LNHDA and CDR2 is SQIVND (reference sequence). The CDR3 spans 14 residues. CDR3 region: CASTPTGMKNEQYF. CDR3 in DNA: TGTGCCAGTACCCCAACCGGGATGAAGAACGAGCAGTACTTC.

The chain recombines TRBV10-1 with TRBJ2-1, with 8 bases identical to TRBD2. The germline V gene has CDR1 WNHNN and CDR2 SYGVQD (reference sequence). The CDR3 sequence is 16 residues long. Losses at the gene ends were 1 base for V and 5 bases for J; bases not matched to a gene: 7. DNA of the CDR3: TGCGCCAGCAGTGAGTGGGGTAGCGGGGACAACAATGAGCAGTTCTTC. Amino acid sequence: CASSEWGSGDNNEQFF.

The genes are TRBV5-4 and TRBJ1-2; TRBD1 is a possible D gene (6 bases). Trimming left V 4 bases short and J 7 bases short, with 17 bases between. Germline assignment: CDR1 SGHNT and CDR2 YYREEE (reference sequence). CDR3 length: 14 residues. The CDR3 region is CASSTSGTWPGYTF. For the CDR3, the DNA is TGTGCCAGCAGCACATCCGGGACATGGCCTGGCTACACCTTC.

The V call is TRBV5-4, the J call TRBJ2-1; 7 bases are shared with TRBD1. The V and J ends lost 4 bases and 7 bases, in that order; junction bases with no gene match: 11. CDR1 is SGHNT and CDR2 is YYREEE in the germline V gene (reference sequence). The CDR3 totals 15 residues. The CDR3, as DNA: TGTGCCAGCAGCCAAAACACAGGGGAGTGGAATGAGCAGTTCTTC. Encoded protein: CASSQNTGEWNEQFF.

The rearrangement links TRBV5-1 to TRBJ2-5; 8 positions agree with TRBD2. The CDR3 sequence is 15 residues long. Trimming at V came to 6 bases and at J to 5 bases, leaving 12 bases not matched to a gene. Germline V gene data show CDR1 as SGHRS and CDR2 as YFSETQ. This CDR3 reads CASKGGAGVPETQYF. Written as DNA, the CDR3 is TGCGCCAGCAAGGGGGGAGCGGGAGTACCGGAGACCCAGTACTTC. Combining the CDR3 with reference TRBV5-1 and TRBJ2-5 gives the whole variable domain KAGVTQTPRYLIKTRGQQVTLSCSPISGHRSVSWYQQTPGQGLQFLFEYFSETQRNKGNFPGRFSGRQFSNSRSEMNVSTLELGDSALYLCASKGGAGVPETQYFGPGTRLLVL.

The CDR3 loop is CASSGRNSETQYF. In DNA, the CDR3 is TGTGCCAGTAGTGGACGCAATTCAGAGACCCAGTACTTC. The chain has TRBV19 and TRBJ2-5; unclear D gene. Deletions cut 5 bases from V and 4 bases from J, with 11 bases between. Germline V lookup: CDR1 LNHDA, CDR2 SQIVND (reference sequence). This CDR3 is 13 amino acids long.

This clone was detected once. The chain links TRBV18 to TRBJ2-7; D is ambiguous. The CDR3 extends over 13 amino acids. Germline CDR1 is KGHSH and CDR2 is LQKENI. The V and J ends lost 3 bases and 5 bases respectively, with 11 bases between them. The CDR3 region has the DNA TGTGCCAGCTCACCCGGGCCCGGAAACGAGCAGTACTTC. Residues: CASSPGPGNEQYF.

This clone was seen a few times. This sequence joins TRBV18 and TRBJ2-3; D remains unclear. Between the trimmed V and J ends, which lost 2 bases and 0 bases, there was a span of 9 bases. This CDR3 contains 15 residues. The germline V gene encodes CDR1 KGHSH and CDR2 LQKENI. CDR3 sequence: CASSPAALSTDTQYF. CDR3 DNA sequence: TGTGCCAGCTCACCAGCAGCACTAAGCACAGATACGCAGTATTTT.

This chain connects TRBV29-1 to TRBJ2-6; D perhaps matches TRBD1 (6 bases). Germline V gene sequence: CDR1 SQVTM, CDR2 ANQGSEA. The CDR3 spans 15 residues. V gave up 5 bases and J gave up 0 bases, with 11 bases separating them. CDR3 region: CSVITGSSGANVLTF. The CDR3 coding sequence is TGCAGCGTTATCACAGGGTCCTCTGGGGCCAACGTCCTGACTTTC.

The rearrangement links TRBV9 to TRBJ2-1; weak D call: TRBD2 (6 bases). The CDR3 length is 15 residues. V was trimmed by 4 bases and J by 4 bases, leaving 15 bases between them. Germline values: CDR1 SGDLS, CDR2 YYNGEE. The CDR3 here is CASSPRSGPYNEQFF. Written as DNA, the CDR3 is TGTGCCAGCAGCCCCCGGAGCGGGCCATACAATGAGCAGTTCTTC.

The chain links TRBV29-1 to TRBJ2-3; D tentatively reads TRBD1 or TRBD2 (5 bases each). CDR3 length: 14 residues. The germline CDR1 and CDR2 sequences are SQVTM and ANQGSEA. Trimming pared 8 bases from V and 2 bases from J, leaving 17 bases between. This CDR3 reads CSSMRDPNTDTQYF. DNA of the CDR3: TGCAGCTCCATGAGGGACCCCAACACAGATACGCAGTATTTT.

The chain uses TRBV7-6 and TRBJ2-7; TRBD2 agrees at 10 bases. Germline-derived CDR1 and CDR2 are SGHVS and FNYEAQ. The CDR3 sequence is 16 residues long. V shed 0 bases, J shed 5 bases, and the junction held 7 bases outside the gene matches. The CDR3 here is CASSLASGLAGDEQYF. The CDR3 DNA is TGTGCCAGCAGCTTAGCGTCCGGGCTAGCGGGAGACGAGCAGTACTTC.

Concerning this clone: The sample holds other DNA sequences that translate to the same CDR3. The V and J genes are TRBV6-6 and TRBJ1-1; a weak D match, TRBD1 (6 bases). Germline CDR1 and CDR2: MNHNY and SVGAGI (reference sequence). Trimming pared 5 bases from V and 1 base from J, leaving 8 bases between. The CDR3 extends over 13 amino acids. The CDR3 here is CASSRTENTEAFF. In DNA, the CDR3 is TGTGCCAGCAGTCGGACAGAGAACACTGAAGCTTTCTTT.

The chain is built from TRBV30 and TRBJ1-2, with D uncertain. Germline-derived CDR1 and CDR2 are GTSNPN and SVGIG (reference sequence). CDR3 length: 15 amino acids. Trimming took off 0 bases at V and 5 bases at J, with 16 bases between the two ends. CDR3 sequence (DNA): TGTGCCTGGAGTGTAGGTACCGCGGTCGAATATGGCTACACCTTC. This codes for CAWSVGTAVEYGYTF.

The gene calls are TRBV4-1 and TRBJ1-2, with a tentative D call TRBD1 (5 bases). The CDR3 runs 16 residues. V dropped 1 base and J dropped 3 bases, with 15 bases sitting between them. Per germline, CDR1 MGHRA and CDR2 YSYEKL. The CDR3 coding sequence is TGCGCCAGCAGCCAAGGCCCCAGACAGCATTACTATGGCTACACCTTC. Encoded protein: CASSQGPRQHYYGYTF.

The chain combines TRBV5-1 with TRBJ2-5; D ambiguous. This CDR3 contains 14 residues. V lost 3 bases and J 2 bases, leaving 11 bases between the germline ends. Germline V gene lookup returns CDR1 SGHRS and CDR2 YFSETQ. CDR3 residues: CASSSRTAQETQYF. CDR3 nucleotide sequence: TGCGCCAGCAGCTCCCGGACGGCTCAAGAGACCCAGTACTTC. The full variable domain, rest sourced from reference TRBV5-1 and TRBJ2-5, is KAGVTQTPRYLIKTRGQQVTLSCSPISGHRSVSWYQQTPGQGLQFLFEYFSETQRNKGNFPGRFSGRQFSNSRSEMNVSTLELGDSALYLCASSSRTAQETQYFGPGTRLLVL.

The rearrangement joins TRBV4-2 to TRBJ2-7, with TRBD2 as a possible D gene (6 bases). Germline V CDR1 and CDR2: LGHNA, YNFKEQ. CDR3 length: 16 amino acids. Trimming left V 0 bases short and J 6 bases short, with 18 bases between. This chain's CDR3 is CASSQERLALNVEQYF. The CDR3 nucleotides are TGTGCCAGCAGCCAAGAACGTCTAGCGCTCAACGTCGAGCAGTACTTC.

The V gene is TRBV19, the J gene TRBJ2-5; a possible D gene is TRBD1 (5 bases). There are 14 residues in the CDR3. In germline, CDR1 is LNHDA, CDR2 SQIVND (reference sequence). V lost 5 bases and J lost 2, with 12 bases in between. The DNA of the CDR3 is TGTGCCAGTAGTTACCTCGACAGACAAGAGACCCAGTACTTC. Its protein product is CASSYLDRQETQYF. The full variable domain, in which reference TRBV19 and TRBJ2-5 provide the parts outside the CDR3, is DGGITQSPKYLFRKEGQNVTLSCEQNLNHDAMYWYRQDPGQGLRLIYYSQIVNDFQKGDIAEGYSVSREKKESFPLTVTSAQKNPTAFYLCASSYLDRQETQYFGPGTRLLVL.

The chain employs TRBV18 and TRBJ1-2, with D unresolved. Germline loops: CDR1 KGHSH, CDR2 LQKENI. Trimming removed 5 bases at V and 3 bases at J, with 10 bases between. The CDR3 has 13 residues. The CDR3 here is CASSESLDYGYTF. The CDR3 DNA follows: TGTGCCAGCTCAGAATCTCTGGACTATGGCTACACCTTC.

The chain joins TRBV19 to TRBJ1-2; D call uncertain. V lost 3 bases and J lost 0, with 11 bases in between. The CDR3 totals 15 residues. Germline CDR1 and CDR2: LNHDA and SQIVND (reference sequence). The CDR3 bases are TGTGCCAGTAGTATCTGGACGGATACTAACTATGGCTACACCTTC. This gives the protein CASSIWTDTNYGYTF.

The chain has TRBV4-3 and TRBJ2-1, with 12 bases that match TRBD2. The CDR3 is made up of 17 amino acids. J gave up 14 bases and V 1 base, and 15 bases lay outside the gene matches. Germline V gene sequence: CDR1 LGHNA, CDR2 YSLEER. CDR3 in DNA: TGCGCCAGCAGCCAAGGAAAGTGGACTAGCGGGACCCAGGGGGAGTTCTTC. It is translated as CASSQGKWTSGTQGEFF.

DNA for the CDR3: TGTGCCAGCAGCCGGCTGGGGACCGGGGCCAACGTCCTGACTTTC. This gives the protein CASSRLGTGANVLTF. The J gene is TRBJ2-6, the V gene TRBV6-6; D may correspond to TRBD1 or TRBD2 (5 bases each). The germline V and J ends were trimmed by 6 bases and 4 bases, with 13 bases remaining between them. Germline-derived CDR1 and CDR2 are MNHNY and SVGAGI (reference sequence). The CDR3 sequence is 15 residues long.

The rearrangement links TRBV7-6 to TRBJ2-3; D is unclear. Germline loops: CDR1 SGHVS, CDR2 FNYEAQ. This CDR3 has 16 amino acids. Trimming pared 2 bases from V and 2 bases from J, leaving 14 bases between. The CDR3 loop is CASSLSPRPHTDTQYF. CDR3 sequence (DNA): TGTGCCAGCAGCTTAAGTCCCAGGCCCCACACAGATACGCAGTATTTT.